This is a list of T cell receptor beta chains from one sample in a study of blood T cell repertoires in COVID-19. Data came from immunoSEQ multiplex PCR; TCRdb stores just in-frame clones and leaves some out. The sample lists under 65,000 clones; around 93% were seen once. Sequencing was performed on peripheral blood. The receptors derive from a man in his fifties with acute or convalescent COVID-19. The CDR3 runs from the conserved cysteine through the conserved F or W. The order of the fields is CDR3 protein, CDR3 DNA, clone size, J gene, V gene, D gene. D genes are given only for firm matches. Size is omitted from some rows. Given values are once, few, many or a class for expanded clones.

CDR3: CASSYRRTNCNEQFF; DNA: TGTGCCAGCAGTTACCGCAGGACAAATTGCAATGAGCAGTTCTTC; size: .; J: TRBJ2-1; V: TRBV6-7; D: .
CDR3: CASSYSSGGPVTQYF; DNA: TGTGCCAGCAGTTACTCTAGCGGGGGGCCAGTTACGCAGTATTTT; size: .; J: TRBJ2-3; V: TRBV6-6; D: TRBD2
CDR3: CASSLDSAYQPQHF; DNA: TGTGCCAGCAGCTTAGACTCCGCCTATCAGCCCCAGCATTTT; size: .; J: TRBJ1-5; V: TRBV7-2; D: .
CDR3: CASSPPQGYNEQFF; DNA: TGCGCCAGCAGCCCACCCCAGGGGTACAATGAGCAGTTCTTC; size: once; J: TRBJ2-1; V: TRBV5-1; D: .
CDR3: CASSLRGGATQYF; DNA: TGTGCCAGCAGCTTGCGAGGGGGTGCGACCCAGTACTTC; size: .; J: TRBJ2-5; V: TRBV5-8; D: .
CDR3: CASSPTGQVSYEQYF; DNA: TGTGCCAGCAGCCCTACGGGACAAGTATCCTACGAGCAGTACTTC; size: once; J: TRBJ2-7; V: TRBV5-4; D: .
CDR3: CASSPTGVKNIQYF; DNA: TGTGCCAGCAGTCCGACAGGGGTCAAAAACATTCAGTACTTC; size: .; J: TRBJ2-4; V: TRBV6-2/TRBV6-3; D: TRBD1
CDR3: CASSVVGPNTGELFF; DNA: TGCGCCAGCAGTGTTGTGGGCCCGAACACCGGGGAGCTGTTTTTT; size: few; J: TRBJ2-2; V: TRBV10-2; D: .
CDR3: CASSQDVRTSGTNEQFF; DNA: TGTGCCAGCAGCCAAGATGTCCGGACTAGCGGTACAAATGAGCAGTTCTTC; size: .; J: TRBJ2-1; V: TRBV3-1/TRBV3-2; D: TRBD2
CDR3: CASSPGLAGGHRETQYF; DNA: TGTGCCAGCAGTCCGGGACTAGCGGGGGGGCACCGAGAGACCCAGTACTTC; size: .; J: TRBJ2-5; V: TRBV28; D: TRBD2
CDR3: CASGTGLSYEQYF; DNA: TGCGCTTCCGGGACAGGACTCTCCTACGAGCAGTACTTC; size: .; J: TRBJ2-7; V: TRBV10-2; D: TRBD1
CDR3: CASTQPGTDTQYF; DNA: TGTGCCAGCACCCAACCAGGGACAGATACGCAGTATTTT; size: .; J: TRBJ2-3; V: TRBV6-5; D: .
CDR3: CASSSLGGLLETNYGYTF; DNA: TGTGCCAGCAGCTCCCTTGGGGGCCTCCTGGAAACGAACTATGGCTACACCTTC; size: .; J: TRBJ1-2; V: TRBV7-9; D: .
CDR3: CASSYRDRGANYGYTF; DNA: TGTGCCAGCAGTTATCGGGACAGGGGAGCTAACTATGGCTACACCTTC; size: .; J: TRBJ1-2; V: TRBV6-2/TRBV6-3; D: TRBD1
CDR3: CASSQDRYLSGTGTLANYGYTF; DNA: TGCGCCAGCAGCCAAGATAGGTATTTAAGCGGGACAGGGACTTTAGCTAACTATGGCTACACCTTC; size: .; J: TRBJ1-2; V: TRBV4-1; D: TRBD1
CDR3: CAWSLAGNEQYF; DNA: TGTGCCTGGAGTCTAGCGGGGAACGAGCAGTACTTC; size: .; J: TRBJ2-7; V: TRBV30; D: TRBD2
CDR3: CASSFGGINSPLHF; DNA: TGTGCCAGCAGTTTCGGGGGAATCAATTCACCCCTCCACTTT; size: .; J: TRBJ1-6; V: TRBV27; D: .
CDR3: CAISEGGQGNNSPLHF; DNA: TGTGCCATCAGTGAGGGCGGACAGGGCAATAATTCACCCCTCCACTTT; size: .; J: TRBJ1-6; V: TRBV10-3; D: TRBD1
CDR3: CASRMDSPAGTLHF; DNA: TGTGCCAGCAGGATGGACAGCCCTGCAGGCACCCTCCACTTT; size: .; J: TRBJ1-6; V: TRBV6-5; D: .
CDR3: CSVTGSGNTIYF; DNA: TGCAGCGTAACAGGGTCTGGAAACACCATATATTTT; size: .; J: TRBJ1-3; V: TRBV29-1; D: .
CDR3: CASRASGGSTDTQYF; DNA: TGCGCCAGCAGGGCTAGCGGGGGTAGCACAGATACGCAGTATTTT; size: .; J: TRBJ2-3; V: TRBV5-1; D: TRBD2
CDR3: CASSLAGGVTQFF; DNA: TGTGCCAGCAGCTTGGCCGGGGGGGTAACGCAGTTCTTC; size: .; J: TRBJ2-1; V: TRBV5-8; D: TRBD2
CDR3: CASSLDVPTGVSDNEQFF; DNA: TGTGCCAGCAGCTTAGATGTCCCGACAGGGGTTTCTGACAATGAGCAGTTCTTC; size: .; J: TRBJ2-1; V: TRBV7-8; D: TRBD1
CDR3: CASSLWGLNTIYF; DNA: TGTGCCAGCAGTTTATGGGGGCTTAACACCATATATTTT; size: .; J: TRBJ1-3; V: TRBV12-3/TRBV12-4; D: .
CDR3: CASSSGQGADGYTF; DNA: TGTGCCAGCTCGAGCGGACAGGGGGCGGACGGCTACACCTTC; size: .; J: TRBJ1-2; V: TRBV18; D: TRBD1
CDR3: CAWRKPQGNEQYF; DNA: TGTGCCTGGAGAAAACCTCAGGGTAACGAGCAGTACTTC; size: few; J: TRBJ2-7; V: TRBV30; D: .
CDR3: CASSSGDRSGNTIYF; DNA: TGCGCCAGCAGCTCGGGGGACAGGAGTGGAAACACCATATATTTT; size: .; J: TRBJ1-3; V: TRBV5-1; D: TRBD1